These T cell receptor beta chains were read from a single sample in a study of blood T cell repertoires in COVID-19. Produced via immunoSEQ multiplex PCR; TCRdb's table is partial and in-frame only. The data contain about 99,000 clones, 80% to 90% of them seen just once; the ten biggest clones take up 4% to 5.5%. Sequencing was done on a sample of peripheral blood. The receptors here all came from a man in his fifties or sixties with acute or convalescent COVID-19. Both conserved end residues are part of each CDR3. Fields, in order: clone size, J gene, D gene, V gene, CDR3 protein, CDR3 DNA. A D gene is named only where the DNA matches it firmly. Clone size is given for some rows only: seen once, a few or many times, or a class if the clone is expanded.

clone size: .
J gene: TRBJ2-2
D gene: .
V gene: TRBV5-1
CDR3 protein: CASSLGGAPNTGELFF
CDR3 DNA: TGCGCCAGCAGCTTGGGGGGAGCCCCGAACACCGGGGAGCTGTTTTTT

clone size: .
J gene: TRBJ1-3
D gene: .
V gene: TRBV4-1
CDR3 protein: CASSQDRDTGYSSGNTIYF
CDR3 DNA: TGCGCCAGCAGCCAAGATCGAGATACAGGGTATTCCTCTGGAAACACCATATATTTT

clone size: few
J gene: TRBJ1-6
D gene: .
V gene: TRBV6-5
CDR3 protein: CASRGGGNPSPLHF
CDR3 DNA: TGTGCCAGCAGGGGTGGAGGGAATCCCTCACCCCTCCACTTT

clone size: few
J gene: TRBJ2-1
D gene: TRBD1
V gene: TRBV7-8
CDR3 protein: CASSLDRVKGNEQFF
CDR3 DNA: TGTGCCAGCAGCCTCGACAGGGTTAAAGGCAATGAGCAGTTCTTC

clone size: .
J gene: TRBJ2-5
D gene: .
V gene: TRBV3-1/TRBV3-2
CDR3 protein: CASSQVGHTRQETQYF
CDR3 DNA: TGTGCCAGCAGCCAAGTGGGACATACTCGACAAGAGACCCAGTACTTC

clone size: .
J gene: TRBJ1-6
D gene: TRBD1
V gene: TRBV2
CDR3 protein: CASSWDRPFDSPLHF
CDR3 DNA: TGTGCCAGCAGCTGGGACAGGCCTTTTGATTCACCCCTCCACTTT

clone size: .
J gene: TRBJ1-2
D gene: .
V gene: TRBV5-1
CDR3 protein: CASSLAYNYGYTF
CDR3 DNA: TGCGCCAGCAGCTTGGCGTATAACTATGGCTACACCTTC

clone size: few
J gene: TRBJ2-1
D gene: TRBD2
V gene: TRBV15
CDR3 protein: CATSRDYKVSSGRALNEQFF
CDR3 DNA: TGTGCCACCAGCAGAGATTACAAGGTTTCTAGCGGGAGGGCGTTAAATGAGCAGTTCTTC

clone size: .
J gene: TRBJ1-5
D gene: TRBD1
V gene: TRBV18
CDR3 protein: CASSPGQGESQPQHF
CDR3 DNA: TGTGCCAGCTCACCAGGACAGGGGGAAAGTCAGCCCCAGCATTTT

clone size: few
J gene: TRBJ2-7
D gene: .
V gene: TRBV6-1
CDR3 protein: CASSEFGRELPYEQYF
CDR3 DNA: TGTGCCAGCAGTGAATTTGGACGGGAGTTGCCCTACGAGCAGTACTTC

clone size: once
J gene: TRBJ2-5
D gene: TRBD1
V gene: TRBV3-1/TRBV3-2
CDR3 protein: CASSQPRDRGRETQYF
CDR3 DNA: TGTGCCAGCAGCCAACCTAGAGACAGGGGGAGGGAGACCCAGTACTTC

clone size: .
J gene: TRBJ2-3
D gene: TRBD2
V gene: TRBV4-1
CDR3 protein: CASSQMMTSGITDTQYF
CDR3 DNA: TGCGCCAGCAGCCAAATGATGACTAGCGGGATCACGGATACGCAGTATTTT

clone size: .
J gene: TRBJ2-7
D gene: .
V gene: TRBV21-1
CDR3 protein: CASDRRGREAIYEQYF
CDR3 DNA: TGTGCCAGCGATCGGAGGGGGCGGGAGGCGATCTACGAGCAGTACTTC

clone size: .
J gene: TRBJ1-5
D gene: .
V gene: TRBV19
CDR3 protein: CASTVTHWSNQPQHF
CDR3 DNA: TGTGCCAGTACTGTTACACATTGGAGCAATCAGCCCCAGCATTTT

clone size: .
J gene: TRBJ2-5
D gene: TRBD2
V gene: TRBV6-5
CDR3 protein: CASSSGLAVRQETQYF
CDR3 DNA: TGTGCCAGCAGTTCTGGACTAGCGGTCCGCCAAGAGACCCAGTACTTC

clone size: .
J gene: TRBJ1-4
D gene: .
V gene: TRBV19
CDR3 protein: CASSSLTGKANEKLFF
CDR3 DNA: TGTGCCAGTAGCTCCCTTACAGGGAAGGCTAATGAAAAACTGTTTTTT

clone size: .
J gene: TRBJ2-3
D gene: TRBD2
V gene: TRBV11-2
CDR3 protein: CASSFYSGSQNTQYF
CDR3 DNA: TGTGCCAGCAGCTTTTATAGCGGGAGTCAAAATACGCAGTATTTT

clone size: .
J gene: TRBJ1-4
D gene: .
V gene: TRBV25-1
CDR3 protein: CASIYRPYRKEKLFF
CDR3 DNA: TGTGCCAGCATATACAGACCTTACCGAAAGGAAAAACTGTTTTTT

clone size: .
J gene: TRBJ1-3
D gene: TRBD1
V gene: TRBV3-1/TRBV3-2
CDR3 protein: CASSQTGTAGNTIYF
CDR3 DNA: TGTGCCAGCAGCCAAACCGGGACAGCTGGAAACACCATATATTTT

clone size: .
J gene: TRBJ2-7
D gene: .
V gene: TRBV19
CDR3 protein: CASSIGQGFDEQYF
CDR3 DNA: TGTGCCAGTAGTATTGGGCAGGGGTTCGACGAGCAGTACTTC

clone size: .
J gene: TRBJ2-1
D gene: TRBD2
V gene: TRBV7-2
CDR3 protein: CASSPLAGGYNEQFF
CDR3 DNA: TGTGCCAGCAGTCCACTAGCGGGAGGCTACAATGAGCAGTTCTTC

clone size: .
J gene: TRBJ1-5
D gene: .
V gene: TRBV20-1
CDR3 protein: CSASEARRNNQPQHF
CDR3 DNA: TGCAGTGCTAGTGAAGCGAGGCGGAATAATCAGCCCCAGCATTTT

clone size: .
J gene: TRBJ2-1
D gene: .
V gene: TRBV7-2
CDR3 protein: CASSLVFTDEQFF
CDR3 DNA: TGTGCCAGCAGCTTAGTTTTCACGGATGAGCAGTTCTTC

clone size: .
J gene: TRBJ2-1
D gene: TRBD1
V gene: TRBV6-4
CDR3 protein: CASSDPGGADEQFF
CDR3 DNA: TGTGCCAGCAGTGACCCAGGGGGCGCGGATGAGCAGTTCTTC

clone size: few
J gene: TRBJ1-1
D gene: .
V gene: TRBV10-1
CDR3 protein: CASSVEGQGNTEAFF
CDR3 DNA: TGCGCCAGCAGTGTTGAAGGGCAGGGGAACACTGAAGCTTTCTTT

clone size: .
J gene: TRBJ1-2
D gene: .
V gene: TRBV18
CDR3 protein: CASSPSQGGYTF
CDR3 DNA: TGTGCCAGCTCACCAAGCCAGGGTGGCTACACCTTC

clone size: once
J gene: TRBJ1-6
D gene: TRBD1
V gene: TRBV6-6
CDR3 protein: CASRNRQGSYNSPLHF
CDR3 DNA: TGTGCCAGCAGAAATAGACAGGGGTCCTATAATTCACCCCTCCACTTT

clone size: .
J gene: TRBJ2-7
D gene: .
V gene: TRBV21-1
CDR3 protein: CASLGLAGNYEQYF
CDR3 DNA: TGTGCCAGTCTCGGACTAGCGGGGAACTACGAGCAGTACTTC

clone size: .
J gene: TRBJ2-2
D gene: .
V gene: TRBV9
CDR3 protein: CASSVVGRANTGELFF
CDR3 DNA: TGTGCCAGCAGCGTAGTGGGCAGGGCTAACACCGGGGAGCTGTTTTTT

clone size: .
J gene: TRBJ1-5
D gene: .
V gene: TRBV3-1/TRBV3-2
CDR3 protein: CASSQGGQSDQPQHF
CDR3 DNA: TGTGCCAGCAGCCAAGGCGGACAGTCCGATCAGCCCCAGCATTTT

clone size: .
J gene: TRBJ2-3
D gene: TRBD2
V gene: TRBV6-5
CDR3 protein: CASTRLAGGSNTQYF
CDR3 DNA: TGTGCCAGCACTAGACTAGCGGGAGGGTCTAATACGCAGTATTTT

clone size: .
J gene: TRBJ2-1
D gene: TRBD2
V gene: TRBV9
CDR3 protein: CASSVVAGGMNEQFF
CDR3 DNA: TGTGCCAGCAGCGTAGTAGCGGGGGGGATGAATGAGCAGTTCTTC

clone size: .
J gene: TRBJ2-7
D gene: TRBD1
V gene: TRBV19
CDR3 protein: CASSTPGQGPYEQYF
CDR3 DNA: TGTGCCAGTAGTACACCGGGACAGGGACCCTACGAGCAGTACTTC

clone size: .
J gene: TRBJ1-4
D gene: .
V gene: TRBV11-3
CDR3 protein: CASSFHSIPQEKLFF
CDR3 DNA: TGTGCCAGCAGCTTTCACAGTATTCCCCAAGAAAAACTGTTTTTT

clone size: .
J gene: TRBJ1-3
D gene: TRBD1
V gene: TRBV6-5
CDR3 protein: CASRAGTGGNTIYF
CDR3 DNA: TGTGCCAGCAGGGCAGGGACAGGGGGAAACACCATATATTTT

clone size: .
J gene: TRBJ2-1
D gene: .
V gene: TRBV2
CDR3 protein: CASSAQQVNNEQFF
CDR3 DNA: TGTGCCAGCAGTGCTCAGCAGGTTAACAATGAGCAGTTCTTC

clone size: .
J gene: TRBJ1-1
D gene: .
V gene: TRBV2
CDR3 protein: CASSLEVGEAFF
CDR3 DNA: TGTGCCAGCAGTCTGGAGGTCGGTGAAGCTTTCTTT

clone size: once
J gene: TRBJ1-1
D gene: .
V gene: TRBV15
CDR3 protein: CATSRSTGGAEAFF
CDR3 DNA: TGTGCCACCAGCAGATCGACGGGGGGCGCTGAAGCTTTCTTT

clone size: .
J gene: TRBJ2-3
D gene: TRBD1
V gene: TRBV5-1
CDR3 protein: CASSQQGVNTDTQYF
CDR3 DNA: TGCGCCAGCAGTCAACAGGGGGTGAATACAGATACGCAGTATTTT

clone size: .
J gene: TRBJ1-2
D gene: TRBD1
V gene: TRBV7-6
CDR3 protein: CASSLVLGGAGGYTF
CDR3 DNA: TGTGCCAGCAGCTTAGTTTTAGGGGGCGCAGGTGGCTACACCTTC

clone size: .
J gene: TRBJ2-3
D gene: TRBD2
V gene: TRBV3-1/TRBV3-2
CDR3 protein: CASSLLAASTDTQYF
CDR3 DNA: TGTGCCAGCAGCCTACTAGCGGCTAGCACAGATACGCAGTATTTT

clone size: .
J gene: TRBJ2-5
D gene: TRBD2
V gene: TRBV28
CDR3 protein: CASILAGGGTQYF
CDR3 DNA: TGTGCCAGCATTCTAGCGGGCGGGGGGACCCAGTACTTC

clone size: .
J gene: TRBJ2-1
D gene: TRBD2
V gene: TRBV24-1
CDR3 protein: CATSDSTSGGDSSYNEQFF
CDR3 DNA: TGTGCCACCAGTGATTCGACTAGCGGGGGCGACAGCTCCTACAATGAGCAGTTCTTC